This TCR beta chain was retrieved from a study of response to subunit inactivated influenza vaccine. MiXCR, run by TCRdb on the RT-PCR reads, gives a single entry per CDR3 protein. Here the sample spans some 640,000 distinct CDR3 sequences, around 14% being singletons. V lost 1 base to trimming and J lost 5 bases; unmatched junction nucleotides: 8. The CDR3 is 17 amino acids. Looked up from germline, CDR1 is LNHNV and CDR2 is YYDKDF (reference sequence). Points from the study as a whole: Authors proposed each seasonal influenza vaccination draws in few new T cells.

As regards this clonotype: What it recognizes is unknown.

V usage is TRBV15 and J usage is TRBJ1-4; TRBD1 aligns across 9 bases. This sample comprised PBMCs from blood, obtained around two weeks before vaccination. This sequence originates from a man aged 50 or older who received an inactivated influenza vaccine. CDR3 in amino acids: CATSRGVGQGLNEKLFF. The DNA for the CDR3 is TGTGCCACCAGCAGAGGGGTTGGACAGGGGTTGAATGAAAAACTGTTTTTT.